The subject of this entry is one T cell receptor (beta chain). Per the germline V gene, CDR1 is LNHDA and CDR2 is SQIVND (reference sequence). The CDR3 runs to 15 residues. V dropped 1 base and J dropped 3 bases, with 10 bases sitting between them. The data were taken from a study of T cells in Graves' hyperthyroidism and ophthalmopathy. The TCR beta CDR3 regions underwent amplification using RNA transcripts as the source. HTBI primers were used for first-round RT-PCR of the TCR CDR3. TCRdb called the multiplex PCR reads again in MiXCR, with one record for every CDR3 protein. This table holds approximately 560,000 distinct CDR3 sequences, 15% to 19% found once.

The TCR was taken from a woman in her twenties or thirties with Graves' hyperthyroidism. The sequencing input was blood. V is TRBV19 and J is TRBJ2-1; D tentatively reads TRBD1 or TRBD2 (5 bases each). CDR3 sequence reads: CASSIVGELYNEQFF. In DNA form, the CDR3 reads TGTGCCAGTAGTATAGTAGGGGAGCTCTACAATGAGCAGTTCTTC.